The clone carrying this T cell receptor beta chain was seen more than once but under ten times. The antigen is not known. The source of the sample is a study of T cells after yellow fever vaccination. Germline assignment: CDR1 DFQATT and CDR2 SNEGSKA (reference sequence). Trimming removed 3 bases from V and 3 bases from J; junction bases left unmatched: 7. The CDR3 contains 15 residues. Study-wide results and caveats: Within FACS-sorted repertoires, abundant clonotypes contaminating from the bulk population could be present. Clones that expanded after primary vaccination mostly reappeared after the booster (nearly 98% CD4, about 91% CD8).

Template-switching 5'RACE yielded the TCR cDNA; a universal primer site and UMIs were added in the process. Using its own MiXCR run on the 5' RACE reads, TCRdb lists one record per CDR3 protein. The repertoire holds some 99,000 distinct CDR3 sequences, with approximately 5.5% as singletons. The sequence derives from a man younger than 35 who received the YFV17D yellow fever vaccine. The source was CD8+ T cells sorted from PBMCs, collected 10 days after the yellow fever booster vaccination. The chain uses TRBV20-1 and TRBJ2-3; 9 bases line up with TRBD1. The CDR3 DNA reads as TGCAGTGCTAGCCCCCGGGACAGGGTAACAGATACGCAGTATTTT. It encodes CSASPRDRVTDTQYF.